This T cell receptor (beta chain) was profiled in a study of T cell responses to AZD1222 COVID-19 vaccine. As regards this clone: Its antigen is not known.

Repertoires were generated with immunoSEQ multiplex PCR, while TCRdb's copy carries only in-frame clones and drops some. The sample shows some 110,000 clones, around nine tenths of them seen only once. General study points: Donors in the cohort were predominantly white British and more often female, and clonal diversity was possibly underestimated.

The source of this sequence is an adult who received the MenACWY meningococcal vaccine as a control. Source: peripheral blood, taken 28 days after the second dose of the MenACWY control vaccine.

Here the CDR3 DNA reads TGTGCCAGCAGCTTAGGGCGTTTTAGGAGTAATCAGCCCCAGCATTTT. It specifies CASSLGRFRSNQPQHF. The V call is TRBV7-2, the J call TRBJ1-5; D unclear. The germline CDR1 and CDR2 sequences are SGHTA and FQGNSA. Deletions cut 1 base from V and 4 bases from J, with 14 bases between. The CDR3 is 16 residues long.